Listed below are T cell receptor beta chains from one sample, sequenced in a study of low-dose radiotherapy and immunotherapy resistance in tumors. Each CDR3 protein is one row after TCRdb ran MiXCR on the reads. In the table there are some 82,000 distinct CDR3 sequences, over 15% of which are singletons. The specimen comprised PBMCs, sampled before treatment. Receptor source: a male donor with prostate cancer. The CDR3 runs from the conserved cysteine through the conserved F or W. The D gene is left open where the match is weak. Sizes are listed as once, few, many or a size class.

size,J,V,D,CDR3,DNA
many,TRBJ2-6,TRBV28,TRBD1,CASSANTWTGGSSGANVLTF,TGTGCCAGCAGTGCGAACACCTGGACAGGGGGGAGCTCTGGGGCCAACGTCCTGACTTTC
many,TRBJ2-1,TRBV29-1,TRBD2,CSVEAGGGNEQFF,TGCAGCGTCGAAGCGGGAGGAGGCAATGAGCAGTTCTTC
many,TRBJ2-5,TRBV20-1,TRBD1,CSAEPGTGDGETQYF,TGCAGTGCTGAACCCGGGACAGGGGATGGGGAGACCCAGTACTTC
many,TRBJ1-2,TRBV5-6,-,CASSLYADKQGFEGYTF,TGTGCCAGCAGCTTGTACGCCGATAAACAGGGTTTTGAAGGCTACACCTTC
many,TRBJ2-1,TRBV6-2/TRBV6-3,-,CASSYWAGANEQFF,TGTGCCAGCAGTTACTGGGCAGGGGCAAATGAGCAGTTCTTC
many,TRBJ2-7,TRBV6-6,-,CASTKGQGSYEQYF,TGTGCCAGCACCAAGGGGCAGGGGTCCTACGAGCAGTACTTC
few,TRBJ1-5,TRBV3-1,-,CASSQVGGSNQPQHF,TGTGCCAGCAGCCAAGTCGGCGGTAGCAATCAGCCCCAGCATTTT
many,TRBJ2-1,TRBV6-4,-,CASSVGTTYNEQFF,TGTGCCAGCAGTGTCGGGACAACATACAATGAGCAGTTCTTC
many,TRBJ1-1,TRBV7-9,TRBD1,CASSSGGAASPWRAFF,TGTGCCAGCAGCTCAGGGGGCGCGGCTTCCCCTTGGCGGGCTTTCTTT
many,TRBJ2-3,TRBV5-4,-,CASSFTQATDTQYF,TGTGCCAGCAGCTTCACACAAGCCACAGATACGCAGTATTTT